The rows below give T cell receptor beta chains drawn from one sample of a study of CD4 T cells in relation to SARS-CoV-2 and coronaviruses. These receptors have no known antigen. Clones were read by immunoSEQ multiplex PCR, and TCRdb kept only the in-frame ones, dropping some. The repertoire holds 25,000 to 30,000 clones, 76% seen once, with roughly 17% in the top ten. Input material: CD4+ T cells from PBMCs, cultured in vitro. The receptors stem from a human donor in good health. Each CDR3 is given with its conserved first and last residue. D genes are given only for firm matches. Size tells how often a clone was seen (once, few, many) or the class of an expanded clone, and some rows leave it out.

clone size: -
V gene: TRBV7-2
J gene: TRBJ2-4
D gene: -
CDR3 protein: CASSLESTPNIQYF
CDR3 DNA: TGTGCCAGCAGCTTAGAGTCCACACCAAACATTCAGTACTTC

clone size: -
V gene: TRBV27
J gene: TRBJ1-2
D gene: TRBD1
CDR3 protein: CASSRDRDPYGYTF
CDR3 DNA: TGTGCCAGCAGCCGGGACAGGGACCCCTATGGCTACACCTTC

clone size: -
V gene: TRBV25-1
J gene: TRBJ2-1
D gene: TRBD2
CDR3 protein: CASSEAGGWNNEQFF
CDR3 DNA: TGTGCCAGCAGTGAGGCGGGGGGCTGGAACAATGAGCAGTTCTTC

clone size: -
V gene: TRBV9
J gene: TRBJ2-3
D gene: TRBD2
CDR3 protein: CASSVVSGGGADTQYF
CDR3 DNA: TGTGCCAGCAGCGTAGTGTCTGGCGGGGGGGCAGATACGCAGTATTTT

clone size: -
V gene: TRBV3-1/TRBV3-2
J gene: TRBJ2-3
D gene: -
CDR3 protein: CASSQRYTQYF
CDR3 DNA: TGTGCCAGCAGCCAAAGATATACGCAGTATTTT

clone size: -
V gene: TRBV4-1
J gene: TRBJ1-3
D gene: -
CDR3 protein: CASSRGRARSGNTIYF
CDR3 DNA: TGCGCCAGCAGCCGGGGCCGGGCCCGCTCTGGAAACACCATATATTTT

clone size: -
V gene: TRBV5-1
J gene: TRBJ2-2
D gene: TRBD2
CDR3 protein: CASSSDASGGTGELFF
CDR3 DNA: TGCGCCAGCAGCTCCGACGCTAGCGGGGGAACCGGGGAGCTGTTTTTT

clone size: few
V gene: TRBV7-2
J gene: TRBJ1-1
D gene: TRBD1
CDR3 protein: CASSPQGVTEAFF
CDR3 DNA: TGTGCCAGCAGCCCGCAGGGGGTTACTGAAGCTTTCTTT

clone size: -
V gene: TRBV11-2
J gene: TRBJ1-6
D gene: TRBD1
CDR3 protein: CASSSGTDDSPLHF
CDR3 DNA: TGTGCCAGCAGCTCCGGGACAGACGATTCACCCCTCCACTTT

clone size: -
V gene: TRBV7-9
J gene: TRBJ2-7
D gene: -
CDR3 protein: CASSRGAIYEQYF
CDR3 DNA: TGTGCCAGCAGCCGGGGCGCTATCTACGAGCAGTACTTC

clone size: once
V gene: TRBV27
J gene: TRBJ2-1
D gene: TRBD2
CDR3 protein: CASSLRTSGGSSYNEQFF
CDR3 DNA: TGTGCCAGCAGTTTACGGACTAGCGGGGGGAGCTCCTACAATGAGCAGTTCTTC

clone size: -
V gene: TRBV5-1
J gene: TRBJ1-2
D gene: -
CDR3 protein: CASSLAQSYGYTF
CDR3 DNA: TGCGCCAGCAGCTTGGCACAGAGCTATGGCTACACCTTC

clone size: -
V gene: TRBV21-1
J gene: TRBJ1-5
D gene: -
CDR3 protein: CASSKTRDSFAGGTQPQHF
CDR3 DNA: -

clone size: few
V gene: TRBV10-3
J gene: TRBJ2-3
D gene: -
CDR3 protein: CAISVSREGTDTQYF
CDR3 DNA: TGTGCCATCAGTGTATCGAGAGAGGGCACAGATACGCAGTATTTT

clone size: once
V gene: TRBV10-3
J gene: TRBJ2-3
D gene: -
CDR3 protein: CAISESNGRTDTQYF
CDR3 DNA: TGTGCCATCAGTGAGTCGAACGGCAGGACAGATACGCAGTATTTT

clone size: -
V gene: TRBV20-1
J gene: TRBJ2-7
D gene: -
CDR3 protein: CSASRHQYEQYF
CDR3 DNA: TGCAGTGCTAGTCGGCACCAGTACGAGCAGTACTTC

clone size: -
V gene: TRBV4-3
J gene: TRBJ2-3
D gene: -
CDR3 protein: CASSPSPGGGTDTQYF
CDR3 DNA: TGCGCCAGCAGCCCTTCCCCAGGGGGAGGAACAGATACGCAGTATTTT

clone size: once
V gene: TRBV4-3
J gene: TRBJ2-3
D gene: -
CDR3 protein: CASSQEGRSTVDTQYF
CDR3 DNA: TGCGCCAGCAGCCAAGAAGGACGGAGTACCGTCGATACGCAGTATTTT

clone size: -
V gene: TRBV7-2
J gene: TRBJ2-3
D gene: -
CDR3 protein: CASSPTPAGRGGDTQYF
CDR3 DNA: TGTGCCAGCAGCCCCACCCCGGCTGGAAGGGGTGGCGATACGCAGTATTTT

clone size: -
V gene: TRBV27
J gene: TRBJ2-7
D gene: TRBD2
CDR3 protein: CASGPLAGDLIEQYF
CDR3 DNA: TGTGCCAGCGGCCCGCTAGCGGGAGATCTGATAGAGCAGTACTTC

clone size: -
V gene: TRBV19
J gene: TRBJ2-6
D gene: -
CDR3 protein: CASSIRRNIYSGANVLTF
CDR3 DNA: TGTGCCAGTAGTATTCGCAGAAACATTTACTCTGGGGCCAACGTCCTGACTTTC

clone size: few
V gene: TRBV5-4
J gene: TRBJ2-1
D gene: TRBD2
CDR3 protein: CASSLDGLALNEQFF
CDR3 DNA: TGTGCCAGCAGCTTGGACGGACTAGCCTTGAATGAGCAGTTCTTC

clone size: -
V gene: TRBV7-9
J gene: TRBJ1-1
D gene: -
CDR3 protein: CASSLIWAREAFF
CDR3 DNA: TGTGCCAGCAGCTTAATCTGGGCCCGTGAAGCTTTCTTT

clone size: few
V gene: TRBV4-1
J gene: TRBJ2-2
D gene: -
CDR3 protein: CASSQVGRGPGELFF
CDR3 DNA: TGCGCCAGCAGCCAAGTCGGCAGGGGTCCCGGGGAGCTGTTTTTT

clone size: once
V gene: TRBV18
J gene: TRBJ2-7
D gene: TRBD1
CDR3 protein: CASSPTGTGGGEQYF
CDR3 DNA: TGTGCCAGCTCACCAACAGGGACAGGGGGCGGCGAGCAGTACTTC

clone size: -
V gene: TRBV30
J gene: TRBJ2-1
D gene: -
CDR3 protein: CAWSSTRVGEQFF
CDR3 DNA: TGTGCCTGGTCCTCAACAAGAGTGGGTGAGCAGTTCTTC

clone size: -
V gene: TRBV11-2
J gene: TRBJ2-3
D gene: -
CDR3 protein: CASSLGGTDTQYF
CDR3 DNA: TGTGCCAGCAGCTTGGGTGGGACAGATACGCAGTATTTT

clone size: -
V gene: TRBV7-2
J gene: TRBJ2-5
D gene: -
CDR3 protein: CASSLSAETQYF
CDR3 DNA: TGTGCCAGCAGCCTCTCTGCGGAGACCCAGTACTTC

clone size: -
V gene: TRBV7-7
J gene: TRBJ2-7
D gene: TRBD1
CDR3 protein: CASSLDDRGGNEQYF
CDR3 DNA: TGTGCTAGCAGCTTAGACGACAGGGGAGGAAACGAGCAGTACTTC

clone size: few
V gene: TRBV10-1
J gene: TRBJ2-5
D gene: -
CDR3 protein: CASSRAQGQTQYF
CDR3 DNA: TGCGCCAGCAGCCGGGCCCAGGGTCAGACCCAGTACTTC

clone size: few
V gene: TRBV10-1
J gene: TRBJ2-7
D gene: TRBD1
CDR3 protein: CAREGQGEASYEQYF
CDR3 DNA: TGCGCCAGGGAAGGACAGGGGGAGGCCTCCTACGAGCAGTACTTC

clone size: -
V gene: TRBV4-1
J gene: TRBJ2-7
D gene: -
CDR3 protein: CASSHPTIGPAYEQYF
CDR3 DNA: TGCGCCAGCAGCCACCCCACGATCGGCCCTGCCTACGAGCAGTACTTC

clone size: -
V gene: TRBV5-1
J gene: TRBJ2-6
D gene: -
CDR3 protein: CASSLAGTSGANVLTF
CDR3 DNA: TGCGCCAGCAGCTTGGCAGGGACCTCTGGGGCCAACGTCCTGACTTTC

clone size: -
V gene: TRBV5-1
J gene: TRBJ2-7
D gene: -
CDR3 protein: CASSFSPTLRYEQYF
CDR3 DNA: TGCGCCAGCAGCTTCTCGCCGACCTTGCGGTACGAGCAGTACTTC

clone size: -
V gene: TRBV19
J gene: TRBJ1-2
D gene: TRBD1
CDR3 protein: CASSSFSGGPEGYTF
CDR3 DNA: TGTGCCAGTAGTTCATTCTCAGGGGGCCCAGAAGGCTACACCTTC

clone size: -
V gene: TRBV25-1
J gene: TRBJ2-7
D gene: -
CDR3 protein: CASRRGGSRYEQYF
CDR3 DNA: TGTGCCAGCCGTCGTGGGGGGTCTCGGTACGAGCAGTACTTC

clone size: -
V gene: TRBV4-3
J gene: TRBJ1-3
D gene: -
CDR3 protein: CASSPSSGNTIYF
CDR3 DNA: TGCGCCAGCAGCCCAAGCTCTGGAAACACCATATATTTT

clone size: -
V gene: TRBV28
J gene: TRBJ1-4
D gene: TRBD1
CDR3 protein: CASSFNRGTNEKLFF
CDR3 DNA: TGTGCCAGCAGTTTCAACAGGGGAACTAATGAAAAACTGTTTTTT

clone size: -
V gene: TRBV5-4
J gene: TRBJ2-1
D gene: -
CDR3 protein: CASSLSWRTSYNEQFF
CDR3 DNA: TGTGCCAGCAGCTTGTCGTGGCGAACCTCCTACAATGAGCAGTTCTTC

clone size: -
V gene: TRBV6-2/TRBV6-3
J gene: TRBJ2-1
D gene: -
CDR3 protein: CASSFPSFGEQFF
CDR3 DNA: TGTGCCAGCAGTTTCCCCTCCTTCGGTGAGCAGTTCTTC

clone size: once
V gene: TRBV6-5
J gene: TRBJ2-2
D gene: TRBD2
CDR3 protein: CASSYYQTSGSGELFF
CDR3 DNA: TGTGCCAGCAGTTACTATCAGACTAGCGGGAGTGGGGAGCTGTTTTTT

clone size: few
V gene: TRBV2
J gene: TRBJ1-2
D gene: -
CDR3 protein: CASSESGRNYGYTF
CDR3 DNA: TGTGCCAGCAGTGAGAGCGGGCGGAATTATGGCTACACCTTC

clone size: -
V gene: TRBV12-3/TRBV12-4
J gene: TRBJ1-1
D gene: -
CDR3 protein: CASSFGMDTEAFF
CDR3 DNA: TGTGCCAGCAGTTTTGGTATGGACACTGAAGCTTTCTTT

clone size: -
V gene: TRBV12-3/TRBV12-4
J gene: TRBJ1-2
D gene: -
CDR3 protein: CASSLGNYGYTF
CDR3 DNA: TGTGCCAGCAGTTTAGGGAACTATGGCTACACCTTC

clone size: few
V gene: TRBV24-1
J gene: TRBJ1-1
D gene: -
CDR3 protein: CATPDLRGPGINTEAFF
CDR3 DNA: TGTGCCACCCCCGACCTCCGAGGGCCAGGGATTAACACTGAAGCTTTCTTT

clone size: -
V gene: TRBV20-1
J gene: TRBJ2-7
D gene: -
CDR3 protein: CSASNQPWSYEQYF
CDR3 DNA: TGCAGTGCTAGTAACCAACCCTGGTCCTACGAGCAGTACTTC

clone size: -
V gene: TRBV5-5
J gene: TRBJ1-6
D gene: -
CDR3 protein: CASTGRASDGSPLHF
CDR3 DNA: TGTGCCAGCACGGGAAGGGCCTCGGACGGTTCACCCCTCCACTTT

clone size: -
V gene: TRBV2
J gene: TRBJ2-2
D gene: TRBD2
CDR3 protein: CASRRTSGSTGELFF
CDR3 DNA: TGTGCCAGCAGGAGGACTAGCGGGAGTACCGGGGAGCTGTTTTTT

clone size: -
V gene: TRBV7-9
J gene: TRBJ2-5
D gene: TRBD1
CDR3 protein: CASSLQGMGETQYF
CDR3 DNA: TGTGCCAGCAGCCTACAGGGGATGGGGGAGACCCAGTACTTC

clone size: -
V gene: TRBV6-2/TRBV6-3
J gene: TRBJ1-3
D gene: TRBD1
CDR3 protein: CASSTLPHRGSSGNTIYF
CDR3 DNA: TGTGCCAGCAGTACGCTGCCTCACAGGGGGAGCTCTGGAAACACCATATATTTT

clone size: -
V gene: TRBV2
J gene: TRBJ1-2
D gene: -
CDR3 protein: CASSTLSANYGYTF
CDR3 DNA: TGTGCCAGCAGCACACTATCAGCTAACTATGGCTACACCTTC

clone size: -
V gene: TRBV7-2
J gene: TRBJ1-1
D gene: TRBD1
CDR3 protein: CASSSRTLTGTTEAFF
CDR3 DNA: TGTGCCAGCAGCTCACGTACCTTGACAGGGACCACTGAAGCTTTCTTT

clone size: -
V gene: TRBV12-3/TRBV12-4
J gene: TRBJ1-5
D gene: -
CDR3 protein: CASRSSNQPQHF
CDR3 DNA: TGTGCCAGCAGGTCCAGCAATCAGCCCCAGCATTTT

clone size: -
V gene: TRBV2
J gene: TRBJ1-1
D gene: -
CDR3 protein: CASLEVYTEAFF
CDR3 DNA: TGTGCCAGCCTTGAGGTCTACACTGAAGCTTTCTTT

clone size: -
V gene: TRBV11-2
J gene: TRBJ2-3
D gene: TRBD2
CDR3 protein: CASSPLAGGADTQYF
CDR3 DNA: TGTGCCAGCAGCCCTCTAGCGGGGGGGGCGGATACGCAGTATTTT

clone size: few
V gene: TRBV4-3
J gene: TRBJ1-2
D gene: -
CDR3 protein: CASSQDAGRPGAGYTF
CDR3 DNA: TGCGCCAGCAGCCAAGATGCCGGGCGCCCGGGGGCTGGCTACACCTTC

clone size: -
V gene: TRBV7-3
J gene: TRBJ1-2
D gene: -
CDR3 protein: CASSLSGASGYTF
CDR3 DNA: TGTGCCAGCAGCTTGTCAGGGGCGAGTGGCTACACCTTC

clone size: once
V gene: TRBV7-9
J gene: TRBJ2-7
D gene: -
CDR3 protein: CASSSYRASYEQYF
CDR3 DNA: TGTGCCAGCAGCTCCTACCGGGCCTCCTACGAGCAGTACTTC

clone size: few
V gene: TRBV5-4
J gene: TRBJ2-7
D gene: TRBD2
CDR3 protein: CASSLATSGTTVEQYF
CDR3 DNA: TGTGCCAGCAGCTTGGCAACTAGCGGGACAACGGTGGAGCAGTACTTC